This T cell receptor beta chain was sequenced for a study of blood T cells in healthy people across ages (dated by TCRdb to 2014 to 2015). Regarding the study in general: Template switching captured roughly one uniquely barcoded TCR beta cDNA molecule per two T cells in model experiments. To track age-related changes in TCR beta repertoire diversity, the study relied on deep sequencing normalized with unique cDNA molecular identifiers. Four age groups were formed from the donors: young (average approximately 15 years), middle-aged (approximately 41), aged (around 68) and long-lived (approximately 78). To avoid experimental bias, donors of different ages were distributed randomly across sequencing lanes. Two additional independent replicas of 1 million unique cDNA reads from the same blood draw were analyzed for two donors (one aged 18 to 29 and one aged 80 or older).

Study-wide conclusions, independent of this receptor: A strong correlation was found between observed TCR beta diversity and the percentage of naive T cells measured by flow cytometry. Observed TCR beta diversity per million T cells fell roughly linearly with age, and a significant reduction was already apparent by age about 43. Donor CMV infection status was unknown, potentially confounding age-related changes in expanded clonotypes. Because profiling used bulk unsorted PBMCs, naive and antigen-experienced compartments could not be compared conclusively. Compared with the aged group, more naive CD4+ T cells, fewer expanded clones and increased TCR diversity were shown by the long-lived group, suggesting age selection. Estimates of total diversity based on one million sequenced T cells were regarded as lower bounds and as underestimates.

The donors were roughly 39 Caucasian individuals from Russia, aged roughly 6 to 100 years, who were systemically healthy. Each donor gave about 9.8 milliliters of peripheral blood, drawn into EDTA-treated Vacutainer tubes. PBMCs were isolated by Ficoll-Paque density-gradient centrifugation, with at least 6 million obtained per sample. Trizol reagent was used to extract total RNA from the PBMCs, yielding at least 6 micrograms per sample. For every donor, an aliquot of PBMCs went through flow cytometry to measure the percentages of naive CD45RAhigh/CD27high T cells. Spanning cysteine to phenylalanine, the CDR3 consists of 15 amino acids. The entry retains the CDR3 DNA only, 45 bases that are in frame from base 1. At the junction V is shortened by 0 bases and J by 5 bases; bases outside the gene matches: 5. The CDR1 and CDR2 encoded by the germline V gene are SGHDT and YYEEEE. The library was made by 5' RACE. Reads for this sample came from an Illumina HiSeq 2500. A second PCR of roughly 6 to 11 cycles was run with a J-beta primer mix and a sample-barcoded 5' primer. A template-switch 5' adaptor carrying 12 random nucleotides introduced a unique molecular identifier onto each TCR beta cDNA molecule. Each sample yielded at least 2.5 million CDR3-containing paired-end reads. First-strand cDNA was synthesized from all RNA with the Mint cDNA synthesis kit, primed by a TRBC-specific oligonucleotide. After uracil-DNA glycosylase treatment, a first 18-cycle PCR used universal primers M1SS and BC2_uni_R on all cDNA. Per the original workflow: Normalization of each sample was performed by random selection of 1 million high-quality reads, each carrying a distinct molecular identifier. Reads with shared molecular identifiers were discarded instead of being binned into consensus sequences. MiTCR, run with a Q25 quality threshold and the strictest error-elimination algorithm, handled CDR3 identification, clonotype clustering and error correction. A nonparametric unseen species model with Euler transformation was used to estimate lower-bound total TCR beta diversity. The public reads were quality trimmed at Q25 with fastp and then assembled into clones with MiXCR by TCRdb, keeping productive beta chains. A single entry per CDR3 protein holds the most common genes and DNA from its merged rows. The V and J calls shown here were made by TCRdb, not taken from the authors' results. This sample gives over a million distinct CDR3 sequences in total; 40% to 50% of them show up just once. The ten largest account for around 18% of the sample.

To note about this clonotype: Its antigen has not been determined. Per-nucleotide qualities are absent, and no much larger clonotype sits a single base away.

The sample comprised blood. The clonotype was recovered from a woman between 55 and 75 years old in good health. The chain joins TRBV5-6 to TRBJ2-3, with TRBD2 matching 8 junction bases. The sequenced DNA: TGTGCCAGCAGCTTGGAAAGCGGGAGTAGAGATACGCAGTATTTT. This sequence encodes CASSLESGSRDTQYF.